This TCR beta chain was captured by sequencing in a study of CD8+CD57+ T cells in acquired aplastic anemia. The CDR3 runs to 14 residues. Germline values: CDR1 DFQATT, CDR2 SNEGSKA (reference sequence). V was cut by 3 bases and J by 6 bases, with 18 bases left in between. TCR beta VDJ combinations and CDR3 sequences were profiled from genomic DNA. Each CDR3 protein gets one entry after TCRdb re-called the reads with MiXCR. The repertoire has approximately 150,000 distinct CDR3 sequences, more than 45% of them found once; the top ten carry 3.2%. Patients who underwent sequencing had shown CD8+CD57+ cell expansion by flow cytometry.

The sequence came from a human donor with aplastic anemia. The sample was sorted CD4+, CD8+, or CD8+CD57+ T cells (not recorded which) from PBMCs. The V and J genes are TRBV20-1 and TRBJ2-7; a possible D gene is TRBD1 (6 bases). CDR3 bases: TGCAGTGCTAGGGGTACAGGGCAAAGGGGCGAGCAGTACTTC. Its protein is CSARGTGQRGEQYF.